The rows below give T cell receptor beta chains drawn from one sample of a study of CD8 T cells in ankylosing spondylitis. TCRdb passed the 5' RACE reads through MiXCR, listing each CDR3 protein once. The repertoire holds approximately 290,000 distinct CDR3 sequences, with less than 25% as singletons. The sequencing sample was made of blood, either unsorted or a sorted T cell fraction (not recorded which). Receptors originate from a female donor with ankylosing spondylitis or in good health (not recorded which). The CDR3 runs from the conserved cysteine through the conserved F or W. D genes are given only for firm matches. Size tells how often a clone was seen (once, few, many) or the class of an expanded clone, and some rows leave it out.

v_call	clone_size	d_call	j_call	cdr3_nt	cdr3_aa
TRBV2	many	-	TRBJ2-7	TGTGCCAGCAGTGAAGCGCTTCGTGGGTGGGGGGGCGACGAGCAGTACTTC	CASSEALRGWGGDEQYF
TRBV5-4	-	-	TRBJ2-3	TGTGCCAGCAGCTTGGAGGGGTGGCGGGACCCCGATACGCAGTATTTT	CASSLEGWRDPDTQYF
TRBV10-3	few	-	TRBJ2-3	TGTGCCATCAGTGAGGCCGGACGGTCAGATACGCAGTATTTT	CAISEAGRSDTQYF
TRBV5-1	few	TRBD2	TRBJ2-7	TGCGCCAGCAGTCTGACTAGCGGGAGCCTTCGGGAGCAGTACTTC	CASSLTSGSLREQYF
TRBV12-3/TRBV12-4	-	-	TRBJ1-6	TGTGCCAGCACCAGGACGCGTAATTCACCCCTCCACTTT	CASTRTRNSPLHF
TRBV29-1	few	-	TRBJ1-1	TGCAGCGTCTCTAGCAGGATGAACACTGAAGCTTTCTTT	CSVSSRMNTEAFF
TRBV11-2	few	-	TRBJ2-5	TGTGCCAGCAGCTTAGGGGGTCAGAAAGAGACCCAGTACTTC	CASSLGGQKETQYF
TRBV9	many	-	TRBJ2-1	TGTGCCAGCAGCGTACGGGAGAGGCCCTACAATGAGCAGTTCTTC	CASSVRERPYNEQFF
TRBV9	-	-	TRBJ1-2	TGTGCCAGCAGCGGAACGGGGGGATACGGCTACACCTTC	CASSGTGGYGYTF
TRBV20-1	-	-	TRBJ2-7	TGCAGTGCTATCCGCAACAGGGAGCAGTACTTC	CSAIRNREQYF
TRBV5-1	-	TRBD2	TRBJ2-1	TGCGCCAGCAGCTTGACTAGCGGGAGGTTTGAGCAGTTCTTC	CASSLTSGRFEQFF
TRBV7-8	-	-	TRBJ2-3	TGTGCCAGCAGCTGGTTACGTCCTAGCACAGATACGCAGTATTTT	CASSWLRPSTDTQYF
TRBV19	-	TRBD1	TRBJ2-2	TGTGCCAGTAGTCCAACGACAGGGTCGGACACCGGGGAGCTGTTTTTT	CASSPTTGSDTGELFF
TRBV29-1	few	TRBD2	TRBJ2-1	TGCAGCGTTGGAGAAGCGGGAAATGAGCAGTTCTTC	CSVGEAGNEQFF
TRBV20-1	many	-	TRBJ2-3	TGCAGTGCTAACCGGGGGGCCGAGGGGGTAGATACGCAGTATTTT	CSANRGAEGVDTQYF
TRBV5-6	few	-	TRBJ2-7	TGTGCCAGCAGCTTGAGCAGGCACGAGCAGTACTTC	CASSLSRHEQYF
TRBV20-1	-	TRBD2	TRBJ2-5	TGCAGTGCTACAGTAGCGGGAGGCGGGGAGACCCAGTACTTC	CSATVAGGGETQYF
TRBV5-6	many	-	TRBJ1-2	TGTGCCAGCAGCCCGGGACGGCGGTGGAGCTACACCTTC	CASSPGRRWSYTF
TRBV4-3	few	-	TRBJ2-3	TGCGCCAGCAGCCCCGGGACTCCTAACAAGGGAGATACGCAGTATTTT	CASSPGTPNKGDTQYF
TRBV20-1	-	-	TRBJ2-3	TGCAGTGCTAGTTTTGAGCGGAGGGATACGCAGTATTTT	CSASFERRDTQYF
TRBV7-2	-	TRBD2	TRBJ2-7	TGTGCCAGCAGCTTAGGACTAGCGGGATACGAGCAGTACTTC	CASSLGLAGYEQYF
TRBV5-6	-	-	TRBJ1-1	TGTGCCAGCAGCTTGGATGTGGGGGCGCAGGGCACTGAAGCTTTCTTT	CASSLDVGAQGTEAFF
TRBV19	-	TRBD1	TRBJ1-2	TGTGCCAGTAGTATAATCATCGACAGGGGGCCTGACTATGGCTACACCTTC	CASSIIIDRGPDYGYTF
TRBV20-1	few	-	TRBJ1-1	TGCAGTGCTAGAGCGGGACTGCCTATGAACACTGAAGCTTTCTTT	CSARAGLPMNTEAFF
TRBV6-2/TRBV6-3	-	-	TRBJ2-3	TGTGCCAGCAGCCGAGGGAACATACTCCGCACAGATACGCAGTATTTT	CASSRGNILRTDTQYF
TRBV6-5	many	TRBD2	TRBJ2-3	TGTGCCAGCAGTTACTCGCCTAGCGGGAGCACAGATACGCAGTATTTT	CASSYSPSGSTDTQYF
TRBV4-3	-	TRBD1	TRBJ1-1	TGCGCCAGCAGCCTTAGGGGACAGGCCACGAACACTGAAGCTTTCTTT	CASSLRGQATNTEAFF
TRBV5-1	-	TRBD2	TRBJ2-3	TGCGCCAGCAGCCGGGGCGGGAGTTGGACAGATACGCAGTATTTT	CASSRGGSWTDTQYF
TRBV7-9	-	-	TRBJ2-1	TGTGCCAGCAGCTCCCTGCCCCAAGGGAATGAGCAGTTCTTC	CASSSLPQGNEQFF
TRBV29-1	many	TRBD1	TRBJ1-1	TGCAGCGTTGGACTAGGGGGCCGATGGGGTGAAGCTTTCTTT	CSVGLGGRWGEAFF
TRBV5-1	-	TRBD2	TRBJ2-2	TGCGCCAGCAGCTTGGACTCTATGCGGGAGGGCCGTCCCGGGGAGCTGTTTTTT	CASSLDSMREGRPGELFF
TRBV2	few	-	TRBJ2-2	TGTGCCAGCAGTGAAACTAGGACCGGGGAGCTGTTTTTT	CASSETRTGELFF
TRBV7-9	many	-	TRBJ2-7	TGTGCCAGCAGCTTAGGATTCAGGGACGACGAGCAGTACTTC	CASSLGFRDDEQYF